The TCR beta chain described here comes from a study of beta chain features in type 1 diabetes. Study information: Patients were similar to healthy donors in age and gender (as well as in cell yields). Study-level results: The similarity of naive, central memory and Treg TCRB repertoires appeared greater among patients than among healthy donors. Insertions were fewer and deletions more numerous at VDJ junctions in type 1 diabetes patients.

This clone was counted a few times. Its antigen is currently unknown. The entirety of the isolated RNA underwent reverse transcription, so expressed TCRB transcripts were sequenced. Reads from naive, central memory and regulatory T cell samples averaged around 3.5 million. Repertoires were generated with immunoSEQ multiplex PCR, while TCRdb's copy carries only in-frame clones and drops some. This table has 350,000 or so clones, roughly a fifth appearing once. This CDR3 comprises 14 residues. V lost 7 bases to trimming and J lost 6 bases, with 19 bases between them. CDR1 MDHEN and CDR2 SYDVKM come from the germline V gene.

The J gene is TRBJ2-7, the V gene TRBV28; D gene unclear. This TCR came from a woman between 18 and 29 years old in good health. Input material: naive CD4+ T cells from blood. In DNA form, the CDR3 reads TGTGCCAGCACTGCCGTGCTGAGCCCTGCCGAGCAGTACTTC. Translation gives CASTAVLSPAEQYF.